The 16 T cell receptor beta chains reported below all come from one sample, sequenced in a study of blood T cells in healthy people across ages. PCR was performed a second time for roughly 7 to 11 cycles using a sample-barcoded 5' primer and a J-beta primer mix. TCRdb passed the 5' RACE reads through MiXCR, listing each CDR3 protein once. The sample holds some 1.5 million distinct CDR3 sequences, 28% seen once. Sequenced material: blood. These receptors were taken from a woman under 40 in good health.

The chain links TRBV6-2 or TRBV6-3 to TRBJ2-7; D might be TRBD1 or TRBD2, each matching 5 bases. The DNA matches TRBJ2-5 better at its end, which makes the J call doubtful. The V gene's germline CDR1 is MNHEY and CDR2 SVGEGT. The CDR3 length is 13 residues. Written as DNA, the CDR3 is TGTGCCAGCAGCCGAGCGATTGGGGGGACCCAGTACTTC. Residues: CASSRAIGGTQYF.

Only a few counts were recorded for this clonotype. V is TRBV7-7 and J is TRBJ2-3; perhaps TRBD2 as D (5 bases). V gave up 5 bases and J gave up 5 bases, with 14 bases separating them. CDR3 size: 14 residues. In germline, CDR1 is SSHAT, CDR2 FNYEAQ (reference sequence). The CDR3 here is CASSPIPGEDTQYF. In DNA form, the CDR3 reads TGTGCCAGCAGCCCTATACCCGGGGAAGATACGCAGTATTTT.

V and J are TRBV12-3 or TRBV12-4 and TRBJ2-5; TRBD1 matches 7 bases. There are 11 residues in the CDR3. Trimming at V came to 1 base and at J to 13 bases, leaving 3 bases not matched to a gene. The CDR3 sequence is CASSLGGQLYF. The CDR3 nucleotides are TGTGCCAGCAGTTTAGGGGGACAGTTGTACTTC.

The chain joins TRBV11-2 to TRBJ2-7; weak D call: TRBD2 (5 bases). Germline assignment: CDR1 SGHAT and CDR2 FQNNGV. The CDR3 totals 14 residues. Between the trimmed V and J ends, which lost 5 bases and 3 bases, there was a span of 14 bases. The CDR3 is CASSPGIMYYEQYF. CDR3 DNA sequence: TGTGCCAGCAGCCCGGGGATCATGTACTACGAGCAGTACTTC.

With regard to this clonotype: Given a much more abundant clone one base away, this may be a read error. V usage is TRBV20-1 and J usage is TRBJ2-7; the match to TRBD1 covers 7 bases. The CDR3 totals 13 residues. Germline CDR1 and CDR2: DFQATT and SNEGSKA (reference sequence). After removal of 6 bases from V and 5 bases from J, the junction contained 10 bases not matched to a gene. This chain's CDR3 is CSAQRQGCHEQYF. In nucleotides, the CDR3 is TGCAGTGCCCAAAGACAGGGATGCCACGAGCAGTACTTC.

This clonotype turned up a few times. This rearrangement joins TRBV20-1 to TRBJ2-7; 11 nucleotides align to TRBD2. Germline lookup yields CDR1 DFQATT and CDR2 SNEGSKA (reference sequence). CDR3 length equals 13 residues. The junction had 4 bases not matched to a gene; V was cut back by 5 bases and J by 4 bases. The CDR3 DNA is TGCAGTGCTGCCTCTAGCGGGAGGTACGAGCAGTACTTC. Its protein is CSAASSGRYEQYF.

The V gene is TRBV27, the J gene TRBJ1-1; a possible D gene is TRBD1 (6 bases). The CDR3 totals 13 residues. CDR1 and CDR2 (germline): MNHEY, SMNVEV (reference sequence). V was pared by 3 bases and J by 4 bases, with 9 bases between. CDR3 in DNA: TGTGCCAGCAGTTTCCGGACAGTCACTGAAGCTTTCTTT. Translated: CASSFRTVTEAFF.

The chain carries TRBV20-1 and TRBJ2-7; tentative D call: TRBD2 (5 bases). This CDR3 spans 14 amino acids. Deletions cut 5 bases from V and 2 bases from J, with 16 bases between. Germline V CDR1 and CDR2: DFQATT, SNEGSKA (reference sequence). The DNA for the CDR3 is TGCAGTGCTCTACCGTCGGGGAGAGCCTACGAGCAGTACTTC. Its translation: CSALPSGRAYEQYF.

In this sample, this clonotype turned up a few times. The gene calls are TRBV7-2 and TRBJ2-1; D gene unclear. The CDR3 totals 15 residues. From germline, CDR1 is SGHTA and CDR2 FQGNSA. Trimming pared 1 base from V and 5 bases from J, leaving 12 bases between. The CDR3 region has the DNA TGTGCCAGCAGCTTAGACCCCTGGCGGAACAATGAGCAGTTCTTC. Its translation is CASSLDPWRNNEQFF.

In this sample, this clonotype turned up a few times. Mismatch with germline at one junction end may stem from a read error. This chain joins TRBV5-1 and TRBJ1-2, with TRBD1 as a possible D gene (5 bases). The CDR3 extends over 13 amino acids. Germline values: CDR1 SGHRS, CDR2 YFSETQ. CDR3 sequence: CANSLGLSGGYTF. In DNA, the CDR3 is TGCGCCAACAGCTTGGGGCTTTCCGGGGGCTACACCTTC.

This clonotype was seen a handful of times. The V and J genes are TRBV5-1 and TRBJ2-3, with D tentatively TRBD1 or TRBD2 (6 bases each). CDR1 SGHRS and CDR2 YFSETQ come from the germline V gene. The CDR3 totals 15 residues. V was shortened by 1 base and J by 5 bases, with 14 bases between the two germline ends. This CDR3 is CASSLPGGGGDTQYF. DNA of the CDR3: TGCGCCAGCAGCTTGCCCGGGGGCGGTGGAGATACGCAGTATTTT.

The rearrangement links TRBV5-4 to TRBJ2-3; 8 bases align to TRBD2. In germline, CDR1 is SGHNT, CDR2 YYREEE (reference sequence). J lost 5 bases, V lost 4 bases, and 9 bases had no gene match. The CDR3 consists of 15 residues. The CDR3: CASSPPGLVRDTQYF. The CDR3 coding sequence is TGTGCCAGCAGCCCACCGGGACTAGTAAGAGATACGCAGTATTTT.

In this sample, this clonotype turned up a few times. This rearrangement joins TRBV4-2 to TRBJ2-5; no clear D gene. This CDR3 is 15 amino acids long. V was clipped by 1 base and J by 1 base, with 10 bases between them. Germline CDR1 LGHNA, CDR2 YNFKEQ. The CDR3 sequence is CASSQGVKSQETQYF. In nucleotides, the CDR3 is TGTGCCAGCAGCCAAGGCGTTAAGTCCCAAGAGACCCAGTACTTC.

The gene calls are TRBV5-1 and TRBJ2-3, with 8 bases matching TRBD2. CDR1 SGHRS and CDR2 YFSETQ come from the germline V gene. V trimming: 4 bases; J trimming: 0 bases; junction bases outside the gene matches: 7. This CDR3 spans 16 amino acids. For the CDR3, the DNA is TGCGCCAGCAGCCCCCTAGCGGGCCGTAGCACAGATACGCAGTATTTT. Its translation is CASSPLAGRSTDTQYF.

There are many counts of this clonotype. CDR3 protein: CSVKAGQETQYF. The DNA of the CDR3 is TGCAGCGTTAAAGCCGGCCAAGAGACCCAGTACTTC. V and J are TRBV29-1 and TRBJ2-5, with unresolved D. CDR3 length: 12 amino acids. CDR1 SQVTM and CDR2 ANQGSEA come from the germline V gene. V gave up 5 bases and J gave up 1 base, with 8 bases separating them.

This clonotype was seen a few times. The CDR3 loop reads CASSYLSRTNQGEQYF. The CDR3 nucleotides are TGTGCCAGCAGTTACCTTTCTCGGACCAACCAAGGCGAGCAGTACTTC. This chain uses TRBV6-6 with TRBJ2-7; D remains ambiguous. The CDR3 is made up of 16 amino acids. Germline loops: CDR1 MNHNY, CDR2 SVGAGI (reference sequence). Trimming stripped 2 bases from V and 6 bases from J, with 20 bases between.